The present TCR beta chain was sequenced within a study of metastatic and nonmetastatic thyroid tumors. On the study more broadly: Repertoire comparisons spanned blood and tumor or nodule tissue from malignant and benign thyroid patients. Overall study results and limits: Benign nodules were reported to have significantly lower TCR beta diversity than malignant thyroid tumors, in blood and tumor.

Germline V gives CDR1 LGHDT, CDR2 YNNKEL (reference sequence). The CDR3 covers 15 residues. This clone has at least ten counts. Its antigen is unidentified. At one end, the junction sequence differs from germline, possibly due to a read error. The sample holds other DNA sequences that translate to the same CDR3. Source study methods: For papillary thyroid cancer, a distant-metastasis classifier was constructed from CDR3 differences observed across clinicopathological groups. MiXCR was used by TCRdb to re-call the PCR reads. The V and J calls reflect TCRdb's pipeline rather than the authors' work. This sample has 40,000 to 55,000 clones, with roughly a sixth found just once. Every patient was untreated before thyroid surgery.

The chain is built from TRBV3-1 and TRBJ2-3; TRBD2 matches 10 bases. The source of this sequence is a female donor with papillary thyroid cancer or a benign thyroid nodule (not recorded which). Some clones in this sample may be carry-over from other donors' samples. Sequenced input: blood. CDR3 sequence reads: CASSQLAGVTDTQYF. CDR3 bases: TGTGCCAGCAGCCAACTAGCGGGAGTCACAGACACGCAGTATTTT.